This TCR beta chain came from a study of long-term antiretroviral therapy in people with HIV. immunoSEQ v3.0 was run at survey level. Per sample, sequencing targeted about 40,000-50,000 T-cell genomes. TCRdb keeps only in-frame clones here, not all; method: immunoSEQ multiplex PCR. The sample holds 20,000 to 25,000 clones, 70% to 80% seen once. Study-level findings and limits: On ART adherence, viral resistance or therapy changes, no data were available.

Concerning this clone: The antigen is not known.

Looked up from germline, CDR1 is SNHLY and CDR2 is FYNNEI. The CDR3 length is 15 residues. The germline V and J ends were trimmed by 6 bases and 1 base, with 15 bases remaining between them. This chain links TRBV2 with TRBJ1-1; D gene ambiguous. Sequencing was performed on unsorted PBMCs, taken 4.1 years after starting antiretroviral therapy. The origin of this receptor is a woman aged 35 to 49 with HIV. The chain's CDR3 is CASRAIFQRNTEAFF. CDR3 nucleotides: TGTGCCAGCAGGGCTATTTTCCAGAGGAACACTGAAGCTTTCTTT.